The 25 T cell receptor beta chains presented below share a single source sample, sequenced in a study of T cells in Graves' hyperthyroidism and ophthalmopathy. TCR beta CDR3 region amplification was performed from RNA transcripts. HTBI primers were used for first-round RT-PCR of the TCR CDR3. TCRdb analysed the multiplex PCR reads with MiXCR anew, one entry per CDR3 protein. This sample carries approximately 570,000 distinct CDR3 sequences, roughly 21% of them seen once, and the ten largest clones take around 50%. The sequenced sample was blood. These receptors originate from a man aged 35 to 55 with Graves' ophthalmopathy.

The chain carries TRBV20-1 and TRBJ1-2; D might be TRBD1 (5 bases). CDR3 length equals 16 residues. CDR1 is DFQATT and CDR2 is SNEGSKA in the germline V gene (reference sequence). V lost 0 bases, J lost 4 bases, and 18 bases lay in between. CDR3: CSARDQRGFQGYGYTF. The CDR3 bases are TGCAGTGCTAGAGACCAAAGGGGTTTCCAGGGCTATGGCTACACCTTC.

This CDR3 reads CASSSPAGGLDTSTDTQYF. In DNA, the CDR3 is TGTGCCAGCAGCTCCCCAGCGGGAGGGTTAGATACTAGCACAGATACGCAGTATTTT. The gene calls are TRBV11-2 and TRBJ2-3; 10 nucleotides align to TRBD2. CDR1 and CDR2 from the germline V gene are SGHAT and FQNNGV. The CDR3 totals 19 residues. V was clipped by 4 bases and J by 0 bases; unmatched bases: 13.

This clonotype came up a few times. The rearrangement links TRBV20-1 to TRBJ1-2; 10 bases match TRBD1. The ends lost 3 bases at V and 8 bases at J; junction bases unmatched: 9. Germline V gene lookup returns CDR1 DFQATT and CDR2 SNEGSKA (reference sequence). The CDR3 runs to 14 residues. This CDR3 reads CSARADRGELGYTF. DNA of the CDR3: TGCAGTGCTAGGGCGGACAGGGGGGAGTTGGGCTACACCTTC.

This clonotype has only a few counts. The chain is built from TRBV12-3 or TRBV12-4 and TRBJ2-3; D tentatively fits TRBD1 or TRBD2 (5 bases each). V lost 5 bases to trimming and J lost 0 bases, with 12 bases between them. The CDR3 is 15 amino acids. The CDR3 DNA is TGTGCCAGCAGTCAGAGGGGAGCAAGCACAGATACGCAGTATTTT. It translates to CASSQRGASTDTQYF.

As concerns this clonotype: Possible read error: a much larger clone is one base away. This chain joins TRBV12-3 or TRBV12-4 and TRBJ2-1, with 8 bases aligning to TRBD2. This CDR3 contains 14 residues. V was clipped by 6 bases and J by 13 bases; unmatched bases: 14. The CDR3 reads CASSPGLGGKAQFF. CDR3 nucleotide sequence: TGTGCCAGCAGCCCGGGACTAGGGGGAAAGGCCCAGTTCTTC.

This clonotype was counted between two and nine times. V is TRBV7-2 and J is TRBJ1-5; D remains ambiguous. The CDR3 runs to 16 residues. The V gene lost 5 bases and the J gene lost 1 base, with 15 bases spanning the gap. CDR1 and CDR2 from the germline V gene are SGHTA and FQGNSA. For the CDR3, the DNA is TGTGCCAGCAGCCAATCGGGTCCGGAGAGCAATCAGCCCCAGCATTTT. It translates to CASSQSGPESNQPQHF.

V and J are TRBV13 and TRBJ1-6, with D possibly matching TRBD1 (5 bases). This CDR3 spans 15 amino acids. Deletions cut 3 bases from V and 8 bases from J, with 14 bases between. Germline V lookup: CDR1 PRHDT, CDR2 FYEKMQ (reference sequence). The chain's CDR3 is CASSLFGRDYSPLHF. DNA for the CDR3: TGTGCCAGCAGCTTGTTCGGCAGGGATTATTCACCCCTCCACTTT.

The chain recombines TRBV18 with TRBJ2-1; TRBD1 aligns across 9 bases. J lost 3 bases, V lost 4 bases, and 10 bases had no gene match. The CDR3 sequence is 17 residues long. The germline V gene has CDR1 KGHSH and CDR2 LQKENI. The CDR3 spells CASSLPYRGPLYNEQFF. In nucleotides, the CDR3 is TGTGCCAGCTCACTGCCCTACAGGGGGCCACTCTACAATGAGCAGTTCTTC.

V gene TRBV5-4 combines with J gene TRBJ2-3, with D possibly being TRBD1 (5 bases). Germline V gene lookup returns CDR1 SGHNT and CDR2 YYREEE (reference sequence). The CDR3 consists of 17 residues. The ends were cut back, 0 bases at V and 4 bases at J, with 18 bases in the middle. Written as DNA, the CDR3 is TGTGCCAGCAGCTTGGGACAGCAGGCGTTTGGTGCAGATACGCAGTATTTT. This encodes CASSLGQQAFGADTQYF.

This clonotype was seen more than once but under ten times. The chain has TRBV19 and TRBJ1-1, with D perhaps TRBD1 (6 bases). V lost 6 bases and J 4 bases, leaving 18 bases between the germline ends. The CDR3 is made up of 15 amino acids. Germline assignment: CDR1 LNHDA and CDR2 SQIVND (reference sequence). Written as DNA, the CDR3 is TGTGCCAGTAGCTTTAACAGGGACACTCTCACTGAAGCTTTCTTT. Translation: CASSFNRDTLTEAFF.

The chain has TRBV19 and TRBJ2-7, with D tentatively TRBD1 or TRBD2 (5 bases each). The CDR3 is 13 amino acids. V dropped 9 bases and J dropped 7 bases, with 19 bases sitting between them. CDR1 LNHDA and CDR2 SQIVND come from the germline V gene (reference sequence). The CDR3 DNA follows: TGTGCCAGCTCACCCCGGGACGCCCTGGAGCAGTACTTC. Its translation is CASSPRDALEQYF.

This clonotype was found many times. The V call is TRBV5-6, the J call TRBJ2-7; 12 nucleotides align to TRBD2. The length of the CDR3 is 15 residues. V was pared by 3 bases and J by 2 bases, with 3 bases of the junction left unmatched. CDR1 SGHDT and CDR2 YYEEEE come from the germline V gene. CDR3: CASSYRLAGAYEQYF. CDR3 DNA sequence: TGTGCCAGCAGCTATCGACTAGCGGGGGCCTACGAGCAGTACTTC. Looking up the rest from reference TRBV5-6 and TRBJ2-7 gives the full variable domain: DAGVTQSPTHLIKTRGQQVTLRCSPKSGHDTVSWYQQALGQGPQFIFQYYEEEERQRGNFPDRFSGHQFPNYSSELNVNALLLGDSALYLCASSYRLAGAYEQYFGPGTRLTVT.

This clonotype was observed a few times. The rearrangement uses TRBV27 and TRBJ2-7; D remains ambiguous. V dropped 11 bases and J dropped 9 bases, with 14 bases sitting between them. The CDR3 contains 10 residues. Germline assignment: CDR1 MNHEY and CDR2 SMNVEV (reference sequence). As DNA, the CDR3 is TGTGCCTCAGGCTGGCCGGGGCAGTACTTC. This codes for CASGWPGQYF.

This clonotype was counted ten times or more. The genes are TRBV30 and TRBJ1-2; a possible D gene is TRBD1 (5 bases). The V gene lost 5 bases and the J gene lost 2 bases, with 12 bases spanning the gap. This CDR3 comprises 13 residues. Germline CDR1 is GTSNPN and CDR2 is SVGIG (reference sequence). The CDR3 coding sequence is TGTGCCTGGCGACCAGGGAGCAACTATGGCTACACCTTC. Translating it yields CAWRPGSNYGYTF. The whole variable domain, filled in from reference TRBV30 and TRBJ1-2, reads SQTIHQWPATLVQPVGSPLSLECTVEGTSNPNLYWYRQAAGRGLQLLFYSVGIGQISSEVPQNLSASRPQDRQFILSSKKLLLSDSGFYLCAWRPGSNYGYTFGSGTRLTVV.

This clonotype was seen repeatedly, ten times or more. In DNA, the CDR3 is TGTGCCAGCAGTTTCTCCGGGTCCATCGCGCCCCCCGAGCAGTACTTC. Protein product: CASSFSGSIAPPEQYF. This chain links TRBV28 with TRBJ2-7, with unresolved D. Trimming left V 3 bases short and J 6 bases short, with 21 bases between. In germline, CDR1 is MDHEN, CDR2 SYDVKM. The CDR3 contains 16 residues.

This clonotype has only a few counts. The genes are TRBV28 and TRBJ2-7, with TRBD1 matching 9 bases. Germline CDR1 MDHEN, CDR2 SYDVKM. There are 14 residues in the CDR3. V shed 7 bases and J 1 base; nucleotides not matched to a gene: 5. The CDR3 protein is CASTRTGDSYEQYF. In nucleotides, the CDR3 is TGTGCCAGCACCCGGACAGGGGATTCCTACGAGCAGTACTTC.

Comments on this clonotype: A clone one base away is much larger, so this may be a read error. The rearrangement uses TRBV12-3 or TRBV12-4 and TRBJ1-1; D unresolved. The V and J ends lost 8 bases and 1 base respectively, with 11 bases between them. This CDR3 contains 13 residues. The CDR3 sequence is CASGSGWNTEAFF. The CDR3 DNA follows: TGTGCCAGCGGTTCCGGTTGGAACACTGAAGCTTTCTTT.

Points on this clonotype: A single base separates this from a much larger clone, so it may be a read error. The chain uses TRBV11-3 and TRBJ2-1; 7 bases fit TRBD2. The germline CDR1 and CDR2 sequences are SGHNT and YENEEA. This CDR3 comprises 13 residues. After removal of 8 bases from V and 0 bases from J, the junction contained 1 base not matched to a gene. The CDR3 loop is CASGEGSYNEQFF. In DNA form, the CDR3 reads TGTGCCAGCGGGGAGGGCTCCTACAATGAGCAGTTCTTC.

This clonotype was found many times. This chain links TRBV6-1 with TRBJ1-1; D may be TRBD1 (6 bases). The V gene lost 4 bases and the J gene lost 0 bases, with 18 bases spanning the gap. Germline V gene sequence: CDR1 MNHNS, CDR2 SASEGT. CDR3 length equals 17 residues. This CDR3 is CASSGRTVEPLNTEAFF. The CDR3 coding sequence is TGTGCCAGCAGTGGGAGGACAGTCGAACCGTTGAACACTGAAGCTTTCTTT.

Only a few counts were recorded for this clonotype. This chain uses TRBV7-9 with TRBJ2-1, with a possible D match to TRBD2 (6 bases). Germline-derived CDR1 and CDR2 are SEHNR and FQNEAQ (reference sequence). The CDR3 is made up of 15 amino acids. V was clipped by 2 bases and J by 8 bases, with 16 bases between them. The CDR3: CASSLKRRVSDEQFF. Written as DNA, the CDR3 is TGTGCCAGCAGCTTAAAGCGGAGGGTATCGGATGAGCAGTTCTTC.

The chain recombines TRBV9 with TRBJ2-7; D might be TRBD1 or TRBD2, each matching 5 bases. CDR1 and CDR2 (germline): SGDLS, YYNGEE. The CDR3 is 15 amino acids. The V and J ends lost 0 bases and 2 bases respectively, with 12 bases between them. The CDR3 loop reads CASSVEGTPTYEQYF. CDR3 DNA: TGTGCCAGCAGCGTAGAAGGGACGCCTACCTACGAGCAGTACTTC.

This clonotype was recorded only once. V and J are TRBV11-2 and TRBJ2-7; D gene uncertain. Trimming pared 6 bases from V and 7 bases from J, leaving 13 bases between. Germline lookup yields CDR1 SGHAT and CDR2 FQNNGV. The CDR3 covers 12 residues. CDR3 in DNA: TGTGCCAGCAGTTTGACGGGCGCGGAGCAGTACTTC. Encoded protein: CASSLTGAEQYF.

The chain uses TRBV11-2 and TRBJ1-4, with a possible D match to TRBD1 (6 bases). CDR1 and CDR2 from the germline V gene are SGHAT and FQNNGV. The V and J ends lost 5 bases and 8 bases respectively, with 21 bases between them. The CDR3 is made up of 16 amino acids. CDR3 nucleotides: TGTGCCAGCAGCGGGGTCGGGGCAGGGGTTGGCGAAAAACTGTTTTTT. Its protein is CASSGVGAGVGEKLFF.

Ten or more counts support this clonotype. The chain uses TRBV9 and TRBJ2-1; possible D gene TRBD2, 6 bases. The CDR3 runs to 16 residues. V shed 3 bases and J shed 0 bases, with 13 bases lying between them. CDR1 is SGDLS and CDR2 is YYNGEE in the germline V gene. CDR3 sequence reads: CASSARDSGSYNEQFF. CDR3 DNA sequence: TGTGCCAGCAGCGCCCGGGACTCCGGCTCCTACAATGAGCAGTTCTTC.

The chain has TRBV11-2 and TRBJ2-3; TRBD1 or TRBD2 may be the D gene (5 bases each). CDR3 length: 16 residues. V lost 3 bases and J lost 3, with 16 bases in between. From germline, CDR1 is SGHAT and CDR2 FQNNGV. Here the CDR3 DNA reads TGTGCCAGCAGCTTGGCCGGGGCCAGGGAAACAGATACGCAGTATTTT. This translates into CASSLAGARETDTQYF. The variable domain in full, completed from reference TRBV11-2 and TRBJ2-3, reads EAGVAQSPRYKIIEKRQSVAFWCNPISGHATLYWYQQILGQGPKLLIQFQNNGVVDDSQLPKDRFSAERLKGVDSTLKIQPAKLEDSAVYLCASSLAGARETDTQYFGPGTRLTVL.